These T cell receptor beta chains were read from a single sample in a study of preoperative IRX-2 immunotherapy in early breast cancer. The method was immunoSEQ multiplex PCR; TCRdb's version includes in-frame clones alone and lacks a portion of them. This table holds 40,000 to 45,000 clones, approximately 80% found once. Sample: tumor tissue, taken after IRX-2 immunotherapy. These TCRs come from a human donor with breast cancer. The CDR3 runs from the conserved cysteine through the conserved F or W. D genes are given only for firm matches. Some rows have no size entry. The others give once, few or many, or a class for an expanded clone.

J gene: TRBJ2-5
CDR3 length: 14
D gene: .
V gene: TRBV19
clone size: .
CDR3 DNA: TGTGCCAGTAGTCCGGACGGCGGCCCCGGAACCCAGTACTTC
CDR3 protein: CASSPDGGPGTQYF

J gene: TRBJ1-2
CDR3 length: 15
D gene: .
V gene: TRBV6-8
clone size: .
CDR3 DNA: TGTGCCAGCAGTTACTCGGACGTAGGAGGCTATGGCTACACCTTC
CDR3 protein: CASSYSDVGGYGYTF

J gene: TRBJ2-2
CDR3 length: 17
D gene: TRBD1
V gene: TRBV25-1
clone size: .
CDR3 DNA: TGTGCCAGCAGTGATCCACAGGGGGAAGTAAACACCGGGGAGCTGTTTTTT
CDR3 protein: CASSDPQGEVNTGELFF

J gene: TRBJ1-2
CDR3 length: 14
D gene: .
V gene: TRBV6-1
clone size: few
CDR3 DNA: TGTGCCAGCAGTGAAGCGGGAGGGTACCATGGCTACACCTTC
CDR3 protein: CASSEAGGYHGYTF

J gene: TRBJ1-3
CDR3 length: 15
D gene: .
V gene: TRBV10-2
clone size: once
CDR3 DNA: TGCGCCAGCAGGCCTACACAGAGCTCTGGAAACACCATATATTTT
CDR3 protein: CASRPTQSSGNTIYF

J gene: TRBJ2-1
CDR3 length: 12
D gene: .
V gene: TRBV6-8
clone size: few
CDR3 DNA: TGTGCCACCCGAGCCTCGGGCGATGAGCAGTTCTTC
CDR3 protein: CATRASGDEQFF

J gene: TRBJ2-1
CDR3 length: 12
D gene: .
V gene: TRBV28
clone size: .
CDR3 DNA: TGTGCCACCCAGCGGCGCTACAATGAGCAGTTCTTC
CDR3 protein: CATQRRYNEQFF

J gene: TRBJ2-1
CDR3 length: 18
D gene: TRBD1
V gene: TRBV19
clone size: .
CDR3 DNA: TGTGCCAGTATCCCCCGGACAGGGGAAACAACGACACCAAATGAGCAGTTCTTC
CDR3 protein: CASIPRTGETTTPNEQFF

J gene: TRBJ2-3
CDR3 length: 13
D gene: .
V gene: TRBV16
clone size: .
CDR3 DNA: TGTGCTAGTGGTTTGGTTCCAGGGCTTACGCAGTATTTT
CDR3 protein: CASGLVPGLTQYF

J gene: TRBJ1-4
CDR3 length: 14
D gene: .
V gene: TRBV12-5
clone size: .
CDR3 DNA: TGTGCCAGCGGGACACACCTATATGACGGAAAACTGTTTTTT
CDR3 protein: CASGTHLYDGKLFF

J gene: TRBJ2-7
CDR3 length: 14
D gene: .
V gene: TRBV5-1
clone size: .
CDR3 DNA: TGCGCCAGCAGCACCGGGGGACAGAGCTACGAGCAGTACTTC
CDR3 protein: CASSTGGQSYEQYF

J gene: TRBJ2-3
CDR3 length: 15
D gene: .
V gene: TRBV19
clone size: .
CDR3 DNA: TGTGCCAGTAGTCTATATAGCTTACCCACAGATACGCAGTATTTT
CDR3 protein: CASSLYSLPTDTQYF

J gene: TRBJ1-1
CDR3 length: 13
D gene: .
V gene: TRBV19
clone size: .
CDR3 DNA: TGTGCCAGTAGGGGTGGACACACCACTGAAGCTTTCTTT
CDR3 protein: CASRGGHTTEAFF

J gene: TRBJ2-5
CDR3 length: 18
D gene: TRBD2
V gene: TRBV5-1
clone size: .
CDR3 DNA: TGCGCCAGCAGCTTGGTAGGGGCCTCGGCGGGAGGGCAAGAGACCCAGTACTTC
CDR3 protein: CASSLVGASAGGQETQYF

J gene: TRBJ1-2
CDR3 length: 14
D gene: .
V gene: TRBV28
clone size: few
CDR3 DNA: TGTGCCAGCAGTTTGCCGGGACTCAACTATGGCTACACCTTC
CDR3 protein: CASSLPGLNYGYTF

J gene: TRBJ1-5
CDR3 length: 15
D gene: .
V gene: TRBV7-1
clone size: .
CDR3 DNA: TGTGCCAGCAGCTTAGGGAGTCATAGCAATCAGCCCCAGCATTTT
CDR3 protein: CASSLGSHSNQPQHF

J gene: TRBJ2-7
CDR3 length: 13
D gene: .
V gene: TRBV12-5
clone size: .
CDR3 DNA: TGTGCTAGTGGTCGCCCAGGGGACCTCGAGCAGTACTTC
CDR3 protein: CASGRPGDLEQYF

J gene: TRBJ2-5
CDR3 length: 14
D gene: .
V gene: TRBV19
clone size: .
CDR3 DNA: TGTGCCAGTAACCAGCGAGGGACTCAAGAGACCCAGTACTTC
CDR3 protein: CASNQRGTQETQYF

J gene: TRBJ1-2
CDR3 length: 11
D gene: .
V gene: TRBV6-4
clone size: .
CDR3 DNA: TGTGCCAGCAGTGAAACTTATAGCGCGGGCTTC
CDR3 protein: CASSETYSAGF

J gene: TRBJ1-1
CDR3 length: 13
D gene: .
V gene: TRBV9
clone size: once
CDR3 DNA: TGTGCCAGCAGGCAGGGCCAGAACACTGAAGCTTTCTTT
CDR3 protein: CASRQGQNTEAFF

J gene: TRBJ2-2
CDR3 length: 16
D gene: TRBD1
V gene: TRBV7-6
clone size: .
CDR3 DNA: TGTGCCAGCAGCCAAATCCCCCAGGGGGCTACCGGGGAGCTGTTTTTT
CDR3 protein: CASSQIPQGATGELFF

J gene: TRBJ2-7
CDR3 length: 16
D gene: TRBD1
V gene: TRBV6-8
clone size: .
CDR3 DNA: TGTGCCATTTCCCCCGCTTTAGGACAGGGGGCCTCCGAGCAGTACTTC
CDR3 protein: CAISPALGQGASEQYF

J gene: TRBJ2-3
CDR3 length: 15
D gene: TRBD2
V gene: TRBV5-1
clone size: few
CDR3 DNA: TGCGCCAGCAGCTTGGAGGCTAGCGGGAGTGATACGCAGTATTTT
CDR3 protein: CASSLEASGSDTQYF